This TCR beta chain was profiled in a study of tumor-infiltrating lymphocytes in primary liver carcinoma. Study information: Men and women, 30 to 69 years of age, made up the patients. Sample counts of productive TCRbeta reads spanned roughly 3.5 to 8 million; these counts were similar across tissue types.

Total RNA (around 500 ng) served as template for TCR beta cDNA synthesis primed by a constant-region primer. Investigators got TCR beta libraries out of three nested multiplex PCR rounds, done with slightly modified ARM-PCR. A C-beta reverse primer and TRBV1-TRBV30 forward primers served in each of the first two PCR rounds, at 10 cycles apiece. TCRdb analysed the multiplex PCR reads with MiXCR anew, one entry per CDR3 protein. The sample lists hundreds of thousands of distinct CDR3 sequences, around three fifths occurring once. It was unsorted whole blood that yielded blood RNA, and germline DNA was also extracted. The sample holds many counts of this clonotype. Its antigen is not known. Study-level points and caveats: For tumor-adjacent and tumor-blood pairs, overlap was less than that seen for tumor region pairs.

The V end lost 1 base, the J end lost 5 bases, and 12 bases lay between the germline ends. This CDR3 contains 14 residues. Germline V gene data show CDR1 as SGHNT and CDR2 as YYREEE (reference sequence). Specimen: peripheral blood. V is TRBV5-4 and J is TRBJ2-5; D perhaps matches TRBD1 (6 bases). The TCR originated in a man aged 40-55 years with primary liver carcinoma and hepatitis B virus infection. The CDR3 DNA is TGTGCCAGCAGCTTGACAGGGAGAGGGGAGACCCAGTACTTC. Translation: CASSLTGRGETQYF.